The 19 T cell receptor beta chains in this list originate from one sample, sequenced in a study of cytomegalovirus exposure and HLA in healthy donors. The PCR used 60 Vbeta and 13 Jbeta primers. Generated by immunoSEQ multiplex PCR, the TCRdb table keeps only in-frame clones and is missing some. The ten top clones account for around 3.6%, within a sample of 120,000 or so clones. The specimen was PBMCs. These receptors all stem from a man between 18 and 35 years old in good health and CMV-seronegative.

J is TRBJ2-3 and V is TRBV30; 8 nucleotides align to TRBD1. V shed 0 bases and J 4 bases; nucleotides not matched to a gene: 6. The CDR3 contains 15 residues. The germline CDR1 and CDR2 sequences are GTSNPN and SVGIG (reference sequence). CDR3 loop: CAWSVFGQGADTQYF. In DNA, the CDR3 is TGTGCCTGGAGTGTATTCGGACAGGGAGCAGATACGCAGTATTTT.

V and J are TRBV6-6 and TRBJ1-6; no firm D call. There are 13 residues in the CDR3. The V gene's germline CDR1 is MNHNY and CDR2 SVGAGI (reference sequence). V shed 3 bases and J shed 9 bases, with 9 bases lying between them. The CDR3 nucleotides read TGTGCCAGCAGTTATTATACAAGTTCACCCCTCCACTTT. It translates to CASSYYTSSPLHF.

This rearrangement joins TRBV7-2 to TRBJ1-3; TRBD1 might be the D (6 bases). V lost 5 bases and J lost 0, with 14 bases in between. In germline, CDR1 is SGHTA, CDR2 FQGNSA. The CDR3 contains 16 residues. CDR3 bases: TGTGCCAGCAGCATCGGGGAGGGGGGCTCTGGAAACACCATATATTTT. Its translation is CASSIGEGGSGNTIYF.

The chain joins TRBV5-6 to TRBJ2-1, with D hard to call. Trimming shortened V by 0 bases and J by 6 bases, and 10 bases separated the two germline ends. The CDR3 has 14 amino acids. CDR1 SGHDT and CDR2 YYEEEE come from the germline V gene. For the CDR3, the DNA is TGTGCCAGCAGCTTGGCTACCGGAGTCAATGAGCAGTTCTTC. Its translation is CASSLATGVNEQFF. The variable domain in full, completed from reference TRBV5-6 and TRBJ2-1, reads DAGVTQSPTHLIKTRGQQVTLRCSPKSGHDTVSWYQQALGQGPQFIFQYYEEEERQRGNFPDRFSGHQFPNYSSELNVNALLLGDSALYLCASSLATGVNEQFFGPGTRLTVL.

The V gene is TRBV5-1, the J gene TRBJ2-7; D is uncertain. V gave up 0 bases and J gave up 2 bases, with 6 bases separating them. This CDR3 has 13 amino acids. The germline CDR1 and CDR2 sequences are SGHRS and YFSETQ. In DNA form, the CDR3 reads TGCGCCAGCAGCTTGGACGGTACCTACGAGCAGTACTTC. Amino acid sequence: CASSLDGTYEQYF.

The CDR3 DNA follows: TGCAGCGTTCATCTTAGGGACAGGGGTTTCAACAATGAGCAGTTCTTC. This sequence encodes CSVHLRDRGFNNEQFF. The chain uses TRBV29-1 and TRBJ2-1; TRBD1 agrees at 10 bases. From germline, CDR1 is SQVTM and CDR2 ANQGSEA. The CDR3 has 16 amino acids. Trimming cost V 5 bases and J 5 bases; bases outside gene matches: 12.

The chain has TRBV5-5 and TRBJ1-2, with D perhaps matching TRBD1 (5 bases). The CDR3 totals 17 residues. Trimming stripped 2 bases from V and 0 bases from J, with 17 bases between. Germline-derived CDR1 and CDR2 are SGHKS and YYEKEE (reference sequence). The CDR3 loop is CASSFWSGGVTNYGYTF. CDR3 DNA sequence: TGTGCCAGCAGCTTTTGGTCCGGGGGAGTGACTAACTATGGCTACACCTTC.

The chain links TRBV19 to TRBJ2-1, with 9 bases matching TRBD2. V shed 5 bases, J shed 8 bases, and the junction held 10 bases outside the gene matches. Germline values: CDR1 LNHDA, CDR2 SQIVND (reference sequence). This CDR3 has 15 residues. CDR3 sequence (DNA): TGTGCCAGTAGTCTGGCGGGAGGGCGTATAGATGAGCAGTTCTTC. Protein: CASSLAGGRIDEQFF.

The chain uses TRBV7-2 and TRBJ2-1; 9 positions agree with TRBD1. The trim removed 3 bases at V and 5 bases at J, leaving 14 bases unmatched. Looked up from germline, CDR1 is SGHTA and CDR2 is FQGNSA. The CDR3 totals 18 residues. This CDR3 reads CASSFHQPGTGINNEQFF. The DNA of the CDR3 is TGTGCCAGCAGCTTTCACCAACCTGGGACAGGGATTAACAATGAGCAGTTCTTC.

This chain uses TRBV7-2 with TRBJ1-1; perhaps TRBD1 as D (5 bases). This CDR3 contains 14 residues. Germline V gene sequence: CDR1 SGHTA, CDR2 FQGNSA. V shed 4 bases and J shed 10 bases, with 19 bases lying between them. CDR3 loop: CASSSREGVLGAFF. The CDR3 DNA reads TGTGCCAGCAGCTCCCGTGAAGGGGTGCTGGGAGCTTTCTTT.

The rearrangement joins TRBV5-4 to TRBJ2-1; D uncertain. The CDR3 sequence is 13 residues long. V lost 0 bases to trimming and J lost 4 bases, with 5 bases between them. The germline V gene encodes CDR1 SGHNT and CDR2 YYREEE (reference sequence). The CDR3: CASSLGEYNEQFF. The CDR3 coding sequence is TGTGCCAGCAGCTTGGGCGAATACAATGAGCAGTTCTTC. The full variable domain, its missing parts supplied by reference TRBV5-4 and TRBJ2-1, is ETGVTQSPTHLIKTRGQQVTLRCSSQSGHNTVSWYQQALGQGPQFIFQYYREEENGRGNFPPRFSGLQFPNYSSELNVNALELDDSALYLCASSLGEYNEQFFGPGTRLTVL.

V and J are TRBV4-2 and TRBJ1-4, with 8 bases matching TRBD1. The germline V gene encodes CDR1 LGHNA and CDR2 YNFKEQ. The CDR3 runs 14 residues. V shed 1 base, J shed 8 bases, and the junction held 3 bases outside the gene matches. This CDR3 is CASSQGQGREKLFF. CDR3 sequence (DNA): TGTGCCAGCAGCCAAGGACAGGGGAGGGAAAAACTGTTTTTT.

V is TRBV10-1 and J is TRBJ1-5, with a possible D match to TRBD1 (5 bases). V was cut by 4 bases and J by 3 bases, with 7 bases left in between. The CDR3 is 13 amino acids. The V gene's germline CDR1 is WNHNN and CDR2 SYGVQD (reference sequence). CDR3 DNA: TGCGCCAGCAGTGGACAGATCAATCAGCCCCAGCATTTT. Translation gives CASSGQINQPQHF.

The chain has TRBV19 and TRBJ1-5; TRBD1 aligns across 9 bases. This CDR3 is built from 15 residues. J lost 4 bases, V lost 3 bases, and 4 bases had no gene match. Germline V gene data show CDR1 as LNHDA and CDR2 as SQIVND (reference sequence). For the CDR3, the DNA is TGTGCCAGTAGTATGGGGGACAGGGCGAATCAGCCCCAGCATTTT. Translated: CASSMGDRANQPQHF. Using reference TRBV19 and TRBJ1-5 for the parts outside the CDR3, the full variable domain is DGGITQSPKYLFRKEGQNVTLSCEQNLNHDAMYWYRQDPGQGLRLIYYSQIVNDFQKGDIAEGYSVSREKKESFPLTVTSAQKNPTAFYLCASSMGDRANQPQHFGDGTRLSIL.

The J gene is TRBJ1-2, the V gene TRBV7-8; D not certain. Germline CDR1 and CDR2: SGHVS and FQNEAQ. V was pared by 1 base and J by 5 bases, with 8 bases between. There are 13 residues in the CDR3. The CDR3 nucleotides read TGTGCCAGCAGCTTAGAGAACAGATATGGCTACACCTTC. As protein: CASSLENRYGYTF.

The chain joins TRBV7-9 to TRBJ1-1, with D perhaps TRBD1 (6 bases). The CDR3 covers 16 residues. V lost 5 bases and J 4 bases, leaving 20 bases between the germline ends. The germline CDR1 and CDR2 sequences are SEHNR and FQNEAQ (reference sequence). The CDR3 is CASSPPRDTKFTEAFF. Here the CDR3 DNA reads TGTGCCAGCAGCCCTCCTAGGGACACGAAATTCACTGAAGCTTTCTTT.

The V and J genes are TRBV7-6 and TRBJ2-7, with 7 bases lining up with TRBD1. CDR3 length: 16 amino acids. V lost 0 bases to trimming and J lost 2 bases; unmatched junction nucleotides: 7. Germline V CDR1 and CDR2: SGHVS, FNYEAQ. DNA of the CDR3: TGTGCCAGCAGCTTAGCCACAGGGGACCCTACCTACGAGCAGTACTTC. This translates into CASSLATGDPTYEQYF.

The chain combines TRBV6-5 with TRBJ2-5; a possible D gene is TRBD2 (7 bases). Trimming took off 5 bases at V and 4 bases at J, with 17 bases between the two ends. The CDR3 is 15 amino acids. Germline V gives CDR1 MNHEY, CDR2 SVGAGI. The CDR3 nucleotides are TGTGCCAGCAGTCCCGCGGGGGCCTTGACAGAGACCCAGTACTTC. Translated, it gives CASSPAGALTETQYF.

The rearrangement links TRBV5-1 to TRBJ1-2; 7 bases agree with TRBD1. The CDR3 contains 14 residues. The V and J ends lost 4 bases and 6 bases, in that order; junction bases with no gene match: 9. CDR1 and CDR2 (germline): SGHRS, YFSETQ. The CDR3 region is CASSGGQPGDGYTF. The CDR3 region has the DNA TGCGCCAGCAGCGGGGGACAGCCCGGTGATGGCTACACCTTC.